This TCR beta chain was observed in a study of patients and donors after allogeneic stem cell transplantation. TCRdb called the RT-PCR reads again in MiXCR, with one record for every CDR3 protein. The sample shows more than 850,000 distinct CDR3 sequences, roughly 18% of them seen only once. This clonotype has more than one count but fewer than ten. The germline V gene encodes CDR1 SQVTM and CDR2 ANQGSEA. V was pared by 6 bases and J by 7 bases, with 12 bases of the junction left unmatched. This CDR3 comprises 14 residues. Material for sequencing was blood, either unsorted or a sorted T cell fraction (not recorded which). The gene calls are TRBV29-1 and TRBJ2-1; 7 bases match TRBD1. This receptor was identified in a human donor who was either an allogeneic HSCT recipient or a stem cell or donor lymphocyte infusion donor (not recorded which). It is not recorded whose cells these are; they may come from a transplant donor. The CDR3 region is CSVLLKTGRNEQFF. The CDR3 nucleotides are TGCAGCGTCTTATTAAAGACAGGGAGAAATGAGCAGTTCTTC.